This TCR beta chain came from a study of T cell repertoires in ileal Crohn's disease. Study summary: Every patient was operated on for stricturing (around 61%) or penetrating (approximately 40%) complications.

The CDR3 totals 13 residues. Germline CDR1 and CDR2: MNHEY and SVGAGI. Trimming at V came to 7 bases and at J to 5 bases, leaving 8 bases not matched to a gene. Libraries were prepared by immunoSEQ multiplex PCR; TCRdb keeps only in-frame clonotypes and omits some of them. The table shows around 14,000 clones, with roughly 80% occurring only once. The chain has TRBV6-5 and TRBJ2-7, with TRBD1 identical over 7 bases. The clonotype comes from an adult with Crohn's disease. The sample comprised ileal tissue. The CDR3 DNA reads TGTGCCAGCAAAACAGGGGAAGCTAACGAGCAGTACTTC. It codes for CASKTGEANEQYF.